The 13 T cell receptor beta chains below were found in one sample sequenced in a study of blood T cell repertoires in COVID-19. Libraries were prepared by immunoSEQ multiplex PCR; TCRdb keeps only in-frame clonotypes and omits some of them. The sample contains more than 150,000 clones, 87% of which appear only once. What was sequenced was PBMCs or T cells enriched from blood (not recorded which). Receptor source: a woman aged 45-60 years who had recovered from COVID-19.

The chain links TRBV5-4 to TRBJ2-7; 9 bases are a match to TRBD1. V shed 4 bases, J shed 7 bases, and the junction held 9 bases outside the gene matches. This CDR3 has 14 amino acids. Germline CDR1 is SGHNT and CDR2 is YYREEE (reference sequence). The CDR3 DNA reads TGTGCCAGCAGCGGCGGACAGGGGCTCAGGGAGCAGTACTTC. This codes for CASSGGQGLREQYF.

J is TRBJ1-5 and V is TRBV12-5, with 8 bases lining up with TRBD1. Losses at the gene ends were 1 base for V and 7 bases for J; bases not matched to a gene: 12. The CDR3 extends over 17 amino acids. The germline V gene encodes CDR1 LGHNT and CDR2 FRNRAP. CDR3 loop: CASGLEEGPTGGQPQHF. Written as DNA, the CDR3 is TGTGCTAGTGGTTTGGAAGAAGGGCCAACAGGGGGGCAGCCCCAGCATTTT.

The chain links TRBV27 to TRBJ1-6, with TRBD1 identical over 12 bases. J lost 14 bases, V lost 7 bases, and 6 bases had no gene match. Per the germline V gene, CDR1 is MNHEY and CDR2 is SMNVEV (reference sequence). The CDR3 sequence is 13 residues long. The CDR3 loop is CASTRDRGQSLHF. CDR3 sequence (DNA): TGTGCCAGCACCAGGGACAGGGGGCAATCCCTCCACTTT.

This chain connects TRBV30 to TRBJ1-2; possibly TRBD1 for D (6 bases). V was pared by 5 bases and J by 0 bases, with 10 bases between. This CDR3 is built from 13 residues. Germline CDR1 is GTSNPN and CDR2 is SVGIG (reference sequence). The CDR3 nucleotides are TGTGCCTGGGCAGGGGTTCCTAACTATGGCTACACCTTC. Its translation: CAWAGVPNYGYTF.

This clone has only one observation. V is TRBV13 and J is TRBJ2-7; maybe TRBD1 (6 bases). This CDR3 has 15 amino acids. Trimming took 0 bases from V and 4 from J, leaving 13 bases between them. Germline V gene data show CDR1 as PRHDT and CDR2 as FYEKMQ (reference sequence). The CDR3 loop reads CASSLGTRGRYEQYF. The CDR3 DNA is TGTGCCAGCAGCTTAGGTACCAGGGGTCGGTACGAGCAGTACTTC.

The chain uses TRBV6-2 or TRBV6-3 and TRBJ2-1, with D perhaps TRBD2 (5 bases). Trimming took off 4 bases at V and 6 bases at J, with 13 bases between the two ends. From germline, CDR1 is MNHEY and CDR2 SVGEGT. The CDR3 is 14 amino acids. CDR3 residues: CASSSTSFGNEQFF. In DNA, the CDR3 is TGTGCCAGCAGTTCCACTAGTTTCGGCAATGAGCAGTTCTTC.

V is TRBV14 and J is TRBJ1-2, with 12 bases identical to TRBD1. V was pared by 0 bases and J by 5 bases, with 10 bases of the junction left unmatched. Germline V gene lookup returns CDR1 SGHDN and CDR2 FVKESK. This CDR3 comprises 18 residues. The CDR3 DNA is TGTGCCAGCAGCCAAGACGGGGACAGGGGGCTCTTATGGTATGGCTACACCTTC. Its protein is CASSQDGDRGLLWYGYTF.

The chain employs TRBV7-8 and TRBJ2-7; 12 bases fit TRBD2. Trimming at V came to 5 bases and at J to 5 bases, leaving 13 bases not matched to a gene. CDR3 size: 17 residues. Germline V gene lookup returns CDR1 SGHVS and CDR2 FQNEAQ. CDR3 loop: CASSPHAGTSGSHEQYF. The CDR3 nucleotides read TGTGCCAGCAGCCCCCATGCCGGGACTAGCGGGTCCCACGAGCAGTACTTC.

CDR3 region: CASSPQGGNTEAFF. Written as DNA, the CDR3 is TGTGCCAGCAGTCCTCAGGGGGGGAACACTGAAGCTTTCTTT. This rearrangement joins TRBV2 to TRBJ1-1; 7 nucleotides agree with TRBD1. CDR3 length: 14 residues. V lost 5 bases and J lost 1; bases outside the gene matches: 4. The germline CDR1 and CDR2 sequences are SNHLY and FYNNEI.

The genes are TRBV19 and TRBJ1-1; 9 positions agree with TRBD1. This CDR3 has 14 amino acids. Germline V CDR1 and CDR2: LNHDA, SQIVND (reference sequence). V trimming: 5 bases; J trimming: 6 bases; junction bases outside the gene matches: 7. In DNA form, the CDR3 reads TGTGCCAGTAGTGCTACAGGGGGCTTGGCTGAAGCTTTCTTT. This gives the protein CASSATGGLAEAFF.

The chain combines TRBV9 with TRBJ1-2; TRBD1 might be the D (5 bases). Trimming cost V 1 base and J 4 bases, with 14 bases left between them. The CDR3 has 15 amino acids. In germline, CDR1 is SGDLS, CDR2 YYNGEE. Here the CDR3 reads CASSVWRGFGYGYTF. The DNA for the CDR3 is TGTGCCAGCAGCGTATGGAGGGGCTTTGGCTATGGCTACACCTTC.

The chain uses TRBV5-5 and TRBJ1-6, with 8 nucleotides matching TRBD1. Germline assignment: CDR1 SGHKS and CDR2 YYEKEE (reference sequence). CDR3 length: 14 residues. Trimming took 4 bases from V and 3 from J; bases not matched to a gene: 0. DNA for the CDR3: TGTGCCAGCAGCGGACAGGGCTATAATTCACCCCTCCACTTT. Its translation is CASSGQGYNSPLHF.

This clone was found once. The CDR3 sequence: CASSVAPAGIGADTQYF. CDR3 DNA: TGTGCCAGCAGCGTAGCCCCGGCAGGGATTGGAGCAGATACGCAGTATTTT. The chain joins TRBV9 to TRBJ2-3, with a possible D match to TRBD1 (5 bases). The V gene lost 0 bases and the J gene lost 4 bases, with 18 bases spanning the gap. CDR1 is SGDLS and CDR2 is YYNGEE in the germline V gene. CDR3 length: 17 amino acids.